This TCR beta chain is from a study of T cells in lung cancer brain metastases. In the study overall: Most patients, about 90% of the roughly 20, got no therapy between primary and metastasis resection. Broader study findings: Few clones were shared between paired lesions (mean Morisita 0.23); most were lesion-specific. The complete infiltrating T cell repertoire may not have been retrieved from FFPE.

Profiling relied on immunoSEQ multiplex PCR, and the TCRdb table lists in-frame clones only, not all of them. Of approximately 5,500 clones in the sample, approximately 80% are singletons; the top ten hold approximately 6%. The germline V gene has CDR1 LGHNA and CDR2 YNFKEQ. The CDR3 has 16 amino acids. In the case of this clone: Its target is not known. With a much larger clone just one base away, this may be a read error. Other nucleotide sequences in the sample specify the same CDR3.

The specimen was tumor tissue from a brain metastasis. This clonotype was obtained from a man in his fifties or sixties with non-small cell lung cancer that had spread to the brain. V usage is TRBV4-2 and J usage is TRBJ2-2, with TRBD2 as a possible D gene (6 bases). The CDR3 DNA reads TGTGCCAGCGCCACAGAGTCAGGGTATATCGGCGGGGAGCTATTTTTT. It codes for CASATESGYIGGELFF.